This T cell receptor (beta chain) appears in the sequencing data of a study of cytomegalovirus exposure and HLA in healthy donors. Overall study findings and caveats: The authors listed 150 or so TCR beta chains as cytomegalovirus-associated. An apparent linkage of common viral pathogens to several of the most significant clusters emerged in a later analysis.

The PCR made use of 60 Vbeta and 13 Jbeta primers. TCRdb's copy holds only in-frame clones and misses some; the assay was immunoSEQ multiplex PCR. The ten most abundant clones cover around 0.74% of a sample with 150,000 to 250,000 clones. A note on this clone: The antigen is not known.

The germline V and J ends were trimmed by 0 bases and 6 bases, with 12 bases remaining between them. Germline values: CDR1 GTSNPN, CDR2 SVGIG (reference sequence). The CDR3 totals 13 residues. V gene TRBV30 combines with J gene TRBJ2-7, with D possibly matching TRBD2 (6 bases). This receptor was identified in a boy between 10 and 17 years old in good health and CMV-seronegative. Sequenced: PBMCs. In DNA, the CDR3 is TGTGCCTGGAGTGTTGGAGGGACCGGCGAGCAGTACTTC. Protein: CAWSVGGTGEQYF.